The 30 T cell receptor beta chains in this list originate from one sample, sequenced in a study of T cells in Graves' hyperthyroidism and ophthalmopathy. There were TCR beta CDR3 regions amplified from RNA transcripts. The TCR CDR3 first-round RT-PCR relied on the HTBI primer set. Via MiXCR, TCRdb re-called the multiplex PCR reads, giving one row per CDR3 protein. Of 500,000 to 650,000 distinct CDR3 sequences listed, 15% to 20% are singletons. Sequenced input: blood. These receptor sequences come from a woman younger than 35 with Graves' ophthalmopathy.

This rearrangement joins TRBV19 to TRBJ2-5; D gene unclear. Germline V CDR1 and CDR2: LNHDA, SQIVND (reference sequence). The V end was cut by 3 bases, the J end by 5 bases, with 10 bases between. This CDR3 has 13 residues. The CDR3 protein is CASSMMRAETQYF. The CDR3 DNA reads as TGTGCCAGTAGTATGATGCGAGCGGAGACCCAGTACTTC.

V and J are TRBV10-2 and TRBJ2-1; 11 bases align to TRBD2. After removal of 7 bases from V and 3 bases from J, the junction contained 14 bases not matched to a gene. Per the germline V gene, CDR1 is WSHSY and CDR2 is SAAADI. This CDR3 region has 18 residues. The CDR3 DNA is TGCGCCAGCATGAAACATCGACTAGCGGGGATGGGCTACAATGAGCAGTTCTTC. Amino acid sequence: CASMKHRLAGMGYNEQFF.

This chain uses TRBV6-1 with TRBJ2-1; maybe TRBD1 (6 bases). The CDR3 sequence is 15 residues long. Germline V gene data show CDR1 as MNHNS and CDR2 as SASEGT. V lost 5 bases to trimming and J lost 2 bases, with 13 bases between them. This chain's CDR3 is CASSYGQIPYNEQFF. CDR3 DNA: TGTGCCAGCAGTTATGGACAGATTCCCTACAATGAGCAGTTCTTC.

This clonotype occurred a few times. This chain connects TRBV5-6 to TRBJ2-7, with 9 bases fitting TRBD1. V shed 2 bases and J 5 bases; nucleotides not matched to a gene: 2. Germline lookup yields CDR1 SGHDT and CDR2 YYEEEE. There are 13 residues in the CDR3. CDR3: CASSFGDRDEQYF. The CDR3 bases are TGTGCCAGCAGCTTTGGGGACAGGGACGAGCAGTACTTC.

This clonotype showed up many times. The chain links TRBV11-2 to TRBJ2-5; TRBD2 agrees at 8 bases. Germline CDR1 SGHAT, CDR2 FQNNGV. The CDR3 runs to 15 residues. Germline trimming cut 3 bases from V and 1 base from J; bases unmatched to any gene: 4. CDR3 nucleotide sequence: TGTGCCAGCAGCTTTACTAGCGGAGTCCAAGAGACCCAGTACTTC. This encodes CASSFTSGVQETQYF.

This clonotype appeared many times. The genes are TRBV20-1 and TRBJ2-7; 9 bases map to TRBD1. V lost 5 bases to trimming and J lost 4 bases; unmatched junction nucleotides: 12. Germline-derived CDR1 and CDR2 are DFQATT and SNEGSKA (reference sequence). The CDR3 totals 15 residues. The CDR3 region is CSARMTDRGKYEQYF. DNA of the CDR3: TGCAGTGCTCGGATGACGGACAGGGGAAAGTACGAGCAGTACTTC.

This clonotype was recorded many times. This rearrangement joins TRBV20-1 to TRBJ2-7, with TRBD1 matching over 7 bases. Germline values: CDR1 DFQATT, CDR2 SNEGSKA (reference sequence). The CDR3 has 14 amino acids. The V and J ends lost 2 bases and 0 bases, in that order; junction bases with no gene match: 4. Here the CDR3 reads CSARSGQTSYEQYF. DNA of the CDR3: TGCAGTGCTAGATCGGGACAGACCTCCTACGAGCAGTACTTC.

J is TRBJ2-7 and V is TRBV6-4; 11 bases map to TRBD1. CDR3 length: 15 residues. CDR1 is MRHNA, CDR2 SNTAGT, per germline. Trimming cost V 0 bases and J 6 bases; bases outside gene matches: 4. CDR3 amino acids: CASSDSWTGGSEQYF. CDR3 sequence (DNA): TGTGCCAGCAGTGACTCATGGACAGGGGGCAGCGAGCAGTACTTC.

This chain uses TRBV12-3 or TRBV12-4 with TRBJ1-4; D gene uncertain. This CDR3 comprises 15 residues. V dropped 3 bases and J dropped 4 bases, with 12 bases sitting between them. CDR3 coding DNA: TGTGCCAGCAGTTTTCCAAATTTCGGTAATGAAAAACTGTTTTTT. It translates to CASSFPNFGNEKLFF.

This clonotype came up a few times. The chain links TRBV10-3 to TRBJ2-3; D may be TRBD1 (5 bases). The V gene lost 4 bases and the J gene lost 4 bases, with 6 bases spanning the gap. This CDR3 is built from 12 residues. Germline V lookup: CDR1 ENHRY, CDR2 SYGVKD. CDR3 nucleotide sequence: TGTGCCATCAGTGCCAGGGCAGATACGCAGTATTTT. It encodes CAISARADTQYF.

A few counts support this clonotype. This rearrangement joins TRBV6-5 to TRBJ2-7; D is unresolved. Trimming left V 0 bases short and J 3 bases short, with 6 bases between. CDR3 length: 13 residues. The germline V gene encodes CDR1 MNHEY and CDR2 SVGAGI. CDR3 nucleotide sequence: TGTGCCAGCAGTTACTCAGGGATCTACGAGCAGTACTTC. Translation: CASSYSGIYEQYF.

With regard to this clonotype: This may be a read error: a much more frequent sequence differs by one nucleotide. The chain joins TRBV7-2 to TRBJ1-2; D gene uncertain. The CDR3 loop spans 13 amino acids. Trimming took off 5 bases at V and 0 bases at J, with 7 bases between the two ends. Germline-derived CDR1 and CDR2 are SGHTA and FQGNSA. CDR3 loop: CASSEFPNYGYTF. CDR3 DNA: TGTGCCAGCAGCGAATTTCCTAACTATGGCTACACCTTC.

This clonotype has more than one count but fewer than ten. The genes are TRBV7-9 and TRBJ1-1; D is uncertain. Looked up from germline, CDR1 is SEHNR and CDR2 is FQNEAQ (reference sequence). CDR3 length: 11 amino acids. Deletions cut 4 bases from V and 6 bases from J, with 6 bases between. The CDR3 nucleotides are TGTGCCAGCAGCTCTGTCCCTGAAGCTTTCTTT. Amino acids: CASSSVPEAFF.

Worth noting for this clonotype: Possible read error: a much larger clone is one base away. Here the CDR3 DNA reads TGTGCCAGCAGTAAAAGGACAGGCCAAGAGACCCAGTACTTC. It encodes CASSKRTGQETQYF. The chain has TRBV6-1 and TRBJ2-5; 7 nucleotides agree with TRBD1. V shed 5 bases, J shed 1 base, and the junction held 4 bases outside the gene matches. CDR1 and CDR2 (germline): MNHNS, SASEGT. This CDR3 is built from 14 residues.

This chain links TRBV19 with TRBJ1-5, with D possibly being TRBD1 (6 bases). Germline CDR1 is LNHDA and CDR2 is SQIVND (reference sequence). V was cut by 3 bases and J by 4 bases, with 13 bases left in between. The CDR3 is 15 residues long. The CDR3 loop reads CASSMGAGVNQPQHF. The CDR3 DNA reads TGTGCCAGTAGTATGGGGGCAGGGGTAAATCAGCCCCAGCATTTT.

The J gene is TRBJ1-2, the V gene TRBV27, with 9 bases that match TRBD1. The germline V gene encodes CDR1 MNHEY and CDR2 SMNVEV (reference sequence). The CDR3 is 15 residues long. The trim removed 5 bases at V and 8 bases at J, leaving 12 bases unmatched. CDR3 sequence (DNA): TGTGCCAGCAGTCCGGGACAGGGAGGGGCAAGAGGCTACACCTTC. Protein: CASSPGQGGARGYTF.

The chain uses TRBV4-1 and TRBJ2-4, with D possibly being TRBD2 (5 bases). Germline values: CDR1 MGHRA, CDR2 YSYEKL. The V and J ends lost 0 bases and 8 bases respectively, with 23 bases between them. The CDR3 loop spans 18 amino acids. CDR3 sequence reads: CASSQERRVGAPEHIQYF. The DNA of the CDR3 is TGCGCCAGCAGCCAAGAGAGAAGGGTGGGAGCCCCAGAGCACATTCAGTACTTC.

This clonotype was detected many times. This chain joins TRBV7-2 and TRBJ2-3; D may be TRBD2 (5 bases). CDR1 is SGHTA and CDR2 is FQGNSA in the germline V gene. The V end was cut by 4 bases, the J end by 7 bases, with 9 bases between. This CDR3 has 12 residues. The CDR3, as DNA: TGTGCCAGCAGCTCGTTCGGGAATACGCAGTATTTT. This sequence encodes CASSSFGNTQYF.

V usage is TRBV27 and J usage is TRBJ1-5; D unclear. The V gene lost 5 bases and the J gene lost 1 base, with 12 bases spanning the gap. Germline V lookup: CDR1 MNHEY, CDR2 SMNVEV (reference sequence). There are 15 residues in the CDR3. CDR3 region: CASSPLSGSNQPQHF. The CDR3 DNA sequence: TGTGCCAGCAGTCCCCTTTCGGGGAGCAATCAGCCCCAGCATTTT.

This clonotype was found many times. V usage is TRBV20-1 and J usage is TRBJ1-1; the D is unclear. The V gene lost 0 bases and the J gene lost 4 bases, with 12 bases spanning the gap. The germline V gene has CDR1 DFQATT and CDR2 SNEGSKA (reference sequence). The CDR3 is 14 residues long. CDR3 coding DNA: TGCAGTGCTAGAGATTATATGGGTGGCACTGAAGCTTTCTTT. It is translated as CSARDYMGGTEAFF.

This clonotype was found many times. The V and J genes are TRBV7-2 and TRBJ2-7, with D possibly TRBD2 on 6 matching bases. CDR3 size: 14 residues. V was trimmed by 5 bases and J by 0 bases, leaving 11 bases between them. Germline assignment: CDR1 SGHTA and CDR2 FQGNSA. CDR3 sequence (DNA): TGTGCCAGCAGCGCCCGGACTATCTCCTACGAGCAGTACTTC. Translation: CASSARTISYEQYF.

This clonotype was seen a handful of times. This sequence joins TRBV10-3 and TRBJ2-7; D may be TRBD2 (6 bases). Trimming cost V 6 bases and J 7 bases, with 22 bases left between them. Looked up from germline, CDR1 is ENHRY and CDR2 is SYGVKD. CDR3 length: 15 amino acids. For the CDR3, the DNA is TGTGCCATCAGCCCGGGACTCCTCGAAGGTAGTGAGCAGTACTTC. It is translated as CAISPGLLEGSEQYF.

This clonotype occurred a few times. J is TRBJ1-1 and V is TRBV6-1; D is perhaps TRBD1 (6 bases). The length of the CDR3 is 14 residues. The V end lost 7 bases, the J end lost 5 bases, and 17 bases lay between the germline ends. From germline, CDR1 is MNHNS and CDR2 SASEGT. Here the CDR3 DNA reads TGTGCCAGCACCTCCGATAGGGGGGTGACTGAAGCTTTCTTT. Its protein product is CASTSDRGVTEAFF.

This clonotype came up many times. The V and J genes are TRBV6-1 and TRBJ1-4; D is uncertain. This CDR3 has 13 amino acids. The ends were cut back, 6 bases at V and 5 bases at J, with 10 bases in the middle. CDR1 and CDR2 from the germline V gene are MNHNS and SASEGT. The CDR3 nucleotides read TGTGCCAGCAGGAGGACCGCGAATGAAAAACTGTTTTTT. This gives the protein CASRRTANEKLFF.

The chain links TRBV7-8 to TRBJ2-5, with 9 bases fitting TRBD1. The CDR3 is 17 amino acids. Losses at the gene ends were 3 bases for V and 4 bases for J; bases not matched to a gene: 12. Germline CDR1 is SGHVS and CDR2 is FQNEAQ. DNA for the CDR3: TGTGCCAGCAGCTTGCGGGACAGGGTATTCGGAGGAGAGACCCAGTACTTC. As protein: CASSLRDRVFGGETQYF.

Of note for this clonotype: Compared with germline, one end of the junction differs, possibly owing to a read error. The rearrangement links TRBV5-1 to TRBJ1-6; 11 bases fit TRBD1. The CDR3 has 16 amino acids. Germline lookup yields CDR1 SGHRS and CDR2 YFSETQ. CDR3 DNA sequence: TGCGCCAGCAGCTTGGCCGGACAGGGGGCAGGCTCACCCTTCCACTTT. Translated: CASSLAGQGAGSPFHF. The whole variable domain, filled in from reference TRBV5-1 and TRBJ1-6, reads KAGVTQTPRYLIKTRGQQVTLSCSPISGHRSVSWYQQTPGQGLQFLFEYFSETQRNKGNFPGRFSGRQFSNSRSEMNVSTLELGDSALYLCASSLAGQGAGSPFHFGNGTRLTVT.

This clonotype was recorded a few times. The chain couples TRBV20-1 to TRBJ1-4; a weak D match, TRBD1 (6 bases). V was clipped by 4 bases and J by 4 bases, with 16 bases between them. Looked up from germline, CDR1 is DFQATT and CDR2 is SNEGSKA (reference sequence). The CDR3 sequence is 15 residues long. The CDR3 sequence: CSAIKSTGFNEKLFF. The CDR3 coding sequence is TGCAGTGCTATAAAATCAACAGGGTTTAATGAAAAACTGTTTTTT.

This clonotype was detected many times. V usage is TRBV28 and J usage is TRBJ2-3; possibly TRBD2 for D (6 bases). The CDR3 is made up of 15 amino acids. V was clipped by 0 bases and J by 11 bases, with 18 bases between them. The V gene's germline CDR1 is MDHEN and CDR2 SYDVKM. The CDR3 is CASSLWRDLSLGQYF. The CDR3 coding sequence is TGTGCCAGCAGTTTATGGCGGGATCTGAGTCTGGGGCAGTATTTT. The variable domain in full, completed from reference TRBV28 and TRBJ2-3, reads DVKVTQSSRYLVKRTGEKVFLECVQDMDHENMFWYRQDPGLGLRLIYFSYDVKMKEKGDIPEGYSVSREKKERFSLILESASTNQTSMYLCASSLWRDLSLGQYFGPGTRLTVL.

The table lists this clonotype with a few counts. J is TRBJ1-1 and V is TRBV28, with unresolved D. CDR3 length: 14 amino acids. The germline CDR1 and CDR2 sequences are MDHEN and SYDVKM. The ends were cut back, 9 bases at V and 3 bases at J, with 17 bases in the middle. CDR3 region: CASKELSRDTEAFF. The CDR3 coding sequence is TGTGCCAGTAAAGAGTTATCTCGGGACACTGAAGCTTTCTTT.

The CDR3 protein is CASSRNSVGLAGGYTQYF. The CDR3 bases are TGTGCCAGCAGCCGAAACTCTGTCGGACTAGCGGGAGGGTATACGCAGTATTTT. The rearrangement links TRBV7-9 to TRBJ2-3; 15 bases fit TRBD2. In germline, CDR1 is SEHNR, CDR2 FQNEAQ (reference sequence). V was clipped by 5 bases and J by 7 bases; unmatched bases: 13. The CDR3 is 18 residues long.